This TCR beta chain originates from a study of T cells in women clearing cervical HPV infection. Across the whole study: Donors had HPV16-related CIN3 or worse; 2 had invasive cancer.

Assay: immunoSEQ multiplex PCR; the TCRdb copy retains only in-frame clones and omits some. This sample's clone table lists about 16,000 clones. As for this clone: What it binds is unknown. The read terminates 3 residues before the CDR3 end, so the remaining end is supplied by the germline J gene.

V lost 4 bases to trimming and J lost 3 bases, with 10 bases between them. Germline assignment: CDR1 LNHDA and CDR2 SQIVND (reference sequence). This CDR3 contains 15 residues. Overall study findings and caveats: Richness differences could reflect unmeasured T-cell content per sample.

Sequenced material: blood buffy coat. The sequence came from a woman between 18 and 70 years old with a cervical HPV16 infection that either progressed to CIN3+ or cleared (not recorded which). The V call is TRBV19, the J call TRBJ2-6; possibly TRBD2 for D (7 bases). The sequenced CDR3 bases are TGTGCCAGTAGTAGGGGGGGCGGTGGGGCCAACGTC. Translating gives CASSRGGGGANV. The entire CDR3 protein is CASSRGGGGANVLTF.